This passage covers 21 T cell receptor beta chains from one sample sequenced in a study of T-cell memory formation after mild COVID-19. TCRdb re-derived calls from the 5' RACE reads in MiXCR, one entry per CDR3 protein. Here the sample spans about half a million distinct CDR3 sequences, about 20% being singletons. The sample was PBMCs or a T cell subset sorted from them (not recorded which). Receptors were obtained from an adult woman who had mild COVID-19 (a few samples of this study predate the infection). Cell type and time point are not known.

The chain carries TRBV6-5 and TRBJ2-3; D might be TRBD1 (5 bases). Germline V gene data show CDR1 as MNHEY and CDR2 as SVGAGI. The CDR3 totals 15 residues. The V end lost 0 bases, the J end lost 4 bases, and 11 bases lay between the germline ends. CDR3 nucleotides: TGTGCCAGCAGTTACTCCAGGCAGGGATCAGATACGCAGTATTTT. Its translation is CASSYSRQGSDTQYF.

The chain is built from TRBV6-1 and TRBJ1-1; perhaps TRBD1 as D (6 bases). Per the germline V gene, CDR1 is MNHNS and CDR2 is SASEGT. This CDR3 contains 15 residues. Trimming left V 6 bases short and J 1 base short, with 15 bases between. In DNA form, the CDR3 reads TGTGCCAGCAGGCCGACAGGCGGAAAGAACACTGAAGCTTTCTTT. Amino acid sequence: CASRPTGGKNTEAFF.

Only a few counts were recorded for this clonotype. This chain links TRBV29-1 with TRBJ2-7; 8 nucleotides agree with TRBD1. This CDR3 region has 12 residues. J lost 7 bases, V lost 6 bases, and 8 bases had no gene match. Germline assignment: CDR1 SQVTM and CDR2 ANQGSEA. CDR3 sequence: CSVPQGAGEQYF. CDR3 DNA: TGCAGCGTCCCGCAGGGGGCGGGGGAGCAGTACTTC.

This clonotype was observed a few times. This sequence joins TRBV5-4 and TRBJ2-7; 12 bases are shared with TRBD2. The length of the CDR3 is 17 residues. Germline CDR1 is SGHNT and CDR2 is YYREEE (reference sequence). V gave up 4 bases and J gave up 2 bases; unmatched junction bases: 10. CDR3 region: CASSTGTSGFFPYEQYF. CDR3 DNA sequence: TGTGCCAGCAGCACGGGGACTAGCGGGTTTTTTCCCTACGAGCAGTACTTC.

This clonotype was seen a few times. V is TRBV12-3 or TRBV12-4 and J is TRBJ2-3; 9 bases map to TRBD2. Trimming cost V 7 bases and J 5 bases; bases outside gene matches: 13. CDR3 length equals 16 residues. CDR3 in amino acids: CASKGGGTSLRDTQYF. The CDR3 nucleotides read TGTGCCAGCAAAGGAGGAGGGACTAGCCTCAGAGATACGCAGTATTTT.

Only a few counts were recorded for this clonotype. J is TRBJ2-1 and V is TRBV2, with 13 bases fitting TRBD2. CDR3 size: 15 residues. Germline assignment: CDR1 SNHLY and CDR2 FYNNEI. Trimming took 7 bases from V and 8 from J; bases not matched to a gene: 8. For the CDR3, the DNA is TGTGCCAGCAACCGGGGGACTAGCGGGATCGATGAGCAGTTCTTC. Protein sequence: CASNRGTSGIDEQFF.

This clonotype was observed many times. This chain uses TRBV7-8 with TRBJ2-3; the match to TRBD2 covers 9 bases. The CDR3 has 16 amino acids. V shed 0 bases and J 4 bases; nucleotides not matched to a gene: 5. Germline CDR1 SGHVS, CDR2 FQNEAQ. DNA for the CDR3: TGTGCCAGCAGCTTAGCGGCTAGCGGGGTTCCAGATACGCAGTATTTT. It codes for CASSLAASGVPDTQYF.

This clonotype was seen only a few times. The chain combines TRBV7-2 with TRBJ1-1, with TRBD1 as a possible D gene (5 bases). CDR1 is SGHTA, CDR2 FQGNSA, per germline. V gave up 8 bases and J gave up 2 bases, with 18 bases separating them. The CDR3 length is 15 residues. The DNA for the CDR3 is TGTGCCAGCCCTATGGCCGGGCAGGGTAACACTGAAGCTTTCTTT. The encoded protein is CASPMAGQGNTEAFF.

The chain joins TRBV5-5 to TRBJ2-1, with D perhaps matching TRBD1 or TRBD2 (6 bases each). The germline gives CDR1 SGHKS, CDR2 YYEKEE (reference sequence). With 0 bases removed from V and 3 bases from J, the gap between germline ends came to 13 bases. The CDR3 spans 16 residues. The CDR3 DNA reads TGTGCCAGCAGCTTGGGGGGGGCCCCCGTCTACAATGAGCAGTTCTTC. It specifies CASSLGGAPVYNEQFF.

The chain uses TRBV5-6 and TRBJ1-2, with TRBD1 as a possible D gene (6 bases). This CDR3 comprises 15 residues. The V gene lost 4 bases and the J gene lost 5 bases, with 18 bases spanning the gap. CDR1 is SGHDT and CDR2 is YYEEEE in the germline V gene. CDR3: CASSPTGDDLYGYTF. CDR3 DNA sequence: TGTGCCAGCAGCCCGACAGGAGACGACCTATATGGCTACACCTTC.

This clonotype was seen a handful of times. This chain links TRBV19 with TRBJ2-7; 8 bases match TRBD2. V shed 7 bases, J shed 3 bases, and the junction held 8 bases outside the gene matches. CDR3 size: 14 residues. Germline V CDR1 and CDR2: LNHDA, SQIVND (reference sequence). For the CDR3, the DNA is TGTGCCAGTAACCGGGGGGGAGACGACTACGAGCAGTACTTC. Translation: CASNRGGDDYEQYF. Based on the CDR3 plus reference TRBV19 and TRBJ2-7, the full variable domain is DGGITQSPKYLFRKEGQNVTLSCEQNLNHDAMYWYRQDPGQGLRLIYYSQIVNDFQKGDIAEGYSVSREKKESFPLTVTSAQKNPTAFYLCASNRGGDDYEQYFGPGTRLTVT.

The rearrangement joins TRBV12-3 or TRBV12-4 to TRBJ2-7; D may match TRBD1 or TRBD2 (5 bases each). The CDR3 runs to 16 residues. Trimming removed 5 bases at V and 4 bases at J, with 21 bases between. CDR3 in DNA: TGTGCCAGCAGTGGGGGACCCGACGGAGGACTGTACGAGCAGTACTTC. Its translation: CASSGGPDGGLYEQYF.

This clonotype was found a few times. The chain combines TRBV7-6 with TRBJ2-7; D ambiguous. Germline V gene lookup returns CDR1 SGHVS and CDR2 FNYEAQ. Trimming cost V 0 bases and J 0 bases, with 6 bases left between them. This CDR3 comprises 14 residues. The CDR3 spells CASSLAGNSYEQYF. DNA of the CDR3: TGTGCCAGCAGCTTAGCGGGTAACTCCTACGAGCAGTACTTC.

This clonotype turned up a few times. V is TRBV3-1 and J is TRBJ2-2; 13 nucleotides match TRBD2. CDR3 length: 18 residues. Germline trimming cut 4 bases from V and 0 bases from J; bases unmatched to any gene: 5. The germline gives CDR1 LGHDT, CDR2 YNNKEL (reference sequence). The CDR3 protein is CASSRWTSGGSNTGELFF. CDR3 bases: TGTGCCAGCAGCCGTTGGACTAGCGGGGGTTCGAACACCGGGGAGCTGTTTTTT. The whole variable domain, filled in from reference TRBV3-1 and TRBJ2-2, reads DTAVSQTPKYLVTQMGNDKSIKCEQNLGHDTMYWYKQDSKKFLKIMFSYNNKELIINETVPNRFSPKSPDKAHLNLHINSLELGDSAVYFCASSRWTSGGSNTGELFFGEGSRLTVL.

V is TRBV5-4 and J is TRBJ2-3, with TRBD2 matching over 12 bases. This CDR3 contains 17 residues. Per germline, CDR1 SGHNT and CDR2 YYREEE (reference sequence). Losses at the gene ends were 4 bases for V and 3 bases for J; bases not matched to a gene: 9. The CDR3 loop is CASSPASGGGRTDTQYF. CDR3 nucleotides: TGTGCCAGCAGCCCTGCTAGCGGGGGGGGTAGGACAGATACGCAGTATTTT.

The chain combines TRBV5-5 with TRBJ1-1; D may be TRBD1 (6 bases). Per the germline V gene, CDR1 is SGHKS and CDR2 is YYEKEE (reference sequence). V gave up 6 bases and J gave up 1 base, with 16 bases separating them. This CDR3 is 15 amino acids long. In DNA form, the CDR3 reads TGTGCCAGCACCGTAGGGGGTGGGGGGAACACTGAAGCTTTCTTT. Translation: CASTVGGGGNTEAFF.

This clonotype was observed a few times. CDR3 residues: CASSFGVSGTDTQYF. CDR3 DNA: TGTGCCAGCAGTTTCGGGGTGTCGGGCACAGATACGCAGTATTTT. The chain uses TRBV28 and TRBJ2-3; tentative D call: TRBD2 (5 bases). The V gene lost 3 bases and the J gene lost 1 base, with 11 bases spanning the gap. There are 15 residues in the CDR3. In germline, CDR1 is MDHEN, CDR2 SYDVKM.

This clonotype qualifies as medium-sized. The chain joins TRBV20-1 to TRBJ1-5; 9 bases map to TRBD1. Per the germline V gene, CDR1 is DFQATT and CDR2 is SNEGSKA (reference sequence). The CDR3 spans 16 residues. V shed 6 bases and J 4 bases; nucleotides not matched to a gene: 13. As DNA, the CDR3 is TGCAGTGCCCTCTACGCTGGGGACAGGGAAAATCAGCCCCAGCATTTT. This codes for CSALYAGDRENQPQHF.

This clonotype was seen only once. The chain links TRBV7-3 to TRBJ1-6, with a tentative D call TRBD1 (6 bases). V lost 1 base, J lost 10 bases, and 17 bases lay in between. The CDR3 contains 16 residues. CDR1 and CDR2 from the germline V gene are SGHTA and FQGTGA. In DNA form, the CDR3 reads TGTGCCAGCAGCTTAAATGCCCTTGGGGGCGCCTCACCCCTCCACTTT. Its protein product is CASSLNALGGASPLHF.

The rearrangement joins TRBV11-2 to TRBJ2-1; TRBD2 matches at 7 bases. CDR3 size: 16 residues. The germline CDR1 and CDR2 sequences are SGHAT and FQNNGV. Trimming cost V 4 bases and J 3 bases; bases outside gene matches: 9. The CDR3 protein is CASSSGAGTLYNEQFF. For the CDR3, the DNA is TGTGCCAGCAGCTCTGGAGCGGGGACCCTCTACAATGAGCAGTTCTTC.

The J gene is TRBJ2-5, the V gene TRBV21-1; the D call of TRBD2 is as the table states it, not checked on the DNA. TRBV21-1 is annotated as a pseudogene. CDR3 size: 13 residues. Here the CDR3 DNA reads TGTGCCAGGGGGACTCTTAGGGAGCAGACCCAGTACTTC. Protein product: CARGTLREQTQYF.